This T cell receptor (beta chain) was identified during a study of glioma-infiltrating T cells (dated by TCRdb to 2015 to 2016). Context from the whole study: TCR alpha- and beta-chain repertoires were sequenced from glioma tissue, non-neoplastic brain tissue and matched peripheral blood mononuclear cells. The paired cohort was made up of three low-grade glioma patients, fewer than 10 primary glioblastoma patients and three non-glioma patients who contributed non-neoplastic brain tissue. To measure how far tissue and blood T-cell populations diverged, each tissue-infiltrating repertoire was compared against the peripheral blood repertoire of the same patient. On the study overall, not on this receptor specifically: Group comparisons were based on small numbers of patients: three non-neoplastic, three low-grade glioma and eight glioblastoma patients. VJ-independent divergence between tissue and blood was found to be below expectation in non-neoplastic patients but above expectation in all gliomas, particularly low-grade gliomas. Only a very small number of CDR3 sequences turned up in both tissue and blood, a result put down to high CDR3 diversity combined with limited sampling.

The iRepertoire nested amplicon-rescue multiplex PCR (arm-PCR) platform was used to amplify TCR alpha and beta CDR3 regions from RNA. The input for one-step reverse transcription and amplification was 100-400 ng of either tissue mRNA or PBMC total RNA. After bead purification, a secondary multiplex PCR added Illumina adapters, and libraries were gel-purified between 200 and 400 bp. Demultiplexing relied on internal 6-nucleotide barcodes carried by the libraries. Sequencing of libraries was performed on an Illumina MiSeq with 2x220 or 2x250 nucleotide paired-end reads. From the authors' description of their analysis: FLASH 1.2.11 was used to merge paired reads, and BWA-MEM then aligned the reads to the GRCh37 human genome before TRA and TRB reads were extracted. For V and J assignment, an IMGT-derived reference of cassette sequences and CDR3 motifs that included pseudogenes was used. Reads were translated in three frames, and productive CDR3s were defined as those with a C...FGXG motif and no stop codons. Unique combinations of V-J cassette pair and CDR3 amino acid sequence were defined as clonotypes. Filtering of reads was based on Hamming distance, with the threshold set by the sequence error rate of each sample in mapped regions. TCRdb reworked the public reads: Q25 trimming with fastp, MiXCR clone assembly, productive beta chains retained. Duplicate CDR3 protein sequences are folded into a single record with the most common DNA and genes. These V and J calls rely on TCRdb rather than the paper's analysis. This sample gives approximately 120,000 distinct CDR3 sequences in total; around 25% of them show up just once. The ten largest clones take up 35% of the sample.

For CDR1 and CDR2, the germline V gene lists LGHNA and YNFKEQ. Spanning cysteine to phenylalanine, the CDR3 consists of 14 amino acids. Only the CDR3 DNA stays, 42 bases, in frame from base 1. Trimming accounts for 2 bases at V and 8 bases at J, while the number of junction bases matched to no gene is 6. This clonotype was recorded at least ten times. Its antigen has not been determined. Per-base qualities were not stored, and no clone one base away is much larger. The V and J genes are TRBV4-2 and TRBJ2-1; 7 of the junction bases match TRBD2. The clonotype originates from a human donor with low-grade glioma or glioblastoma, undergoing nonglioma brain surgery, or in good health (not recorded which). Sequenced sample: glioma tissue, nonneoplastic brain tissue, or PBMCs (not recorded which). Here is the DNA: TGTGCCAGCAGCCAACCGGGAGGCGGGCATGAGCAGTTCTTC. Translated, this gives CASSQPGGGHEQFF.